This T cell receptor beta chain was obtained from a study of PD-1 blockade in classical Hodgkin lymphoma. Study-wide results and caveats: Newly diagnosed patients and complete responders had comparable diversity at baseline. Compared with healthy donors, newly diagnosed patients reportedly showed lower baseline TCR diversity.

To note about this clone: The antigen is unknown.

As for time point: cycle 4 day 1 (C4D1), after less than seven weeks of nivolumab. Every single patient, without exception, relapsed after autologous stem cell transplantation, and brentuximab vedotin exposure varied. The patients, who had relapsed/refractory classical Hodgkin lymphoma, achieved best responses of complete response, partial response or progressive disease. V lost 7 bases and J 3 bases, leaving 13 bases between the germline ends. The CDR3 covers 14 residues. Per the germline V gene, CDR1 is LNHDA and CDR2 is SQIVND (reference sequence). Generated by immunoSEQ multiplex PCR, the TCRdb table keeps only in-frame clones and is missing some. This table holds roughly 100,000 clones, more than 70% found once.

This sequence joins TRBV19 and TRBJ1-5; no reliable D call. The sample was peripheral blood mononuclear cells (PBMCs), taken before the fourth cycle of nivolumab. The clonotype was recovered from a human donor with classical Hodgkin lymphoma. The CDR3 is CASNREGYNQPQHF. In DNA form, the CDR3 reads TGTGCCAGTAACCGGGAAGGGTACAATCAGCCCCAGCATTTT.